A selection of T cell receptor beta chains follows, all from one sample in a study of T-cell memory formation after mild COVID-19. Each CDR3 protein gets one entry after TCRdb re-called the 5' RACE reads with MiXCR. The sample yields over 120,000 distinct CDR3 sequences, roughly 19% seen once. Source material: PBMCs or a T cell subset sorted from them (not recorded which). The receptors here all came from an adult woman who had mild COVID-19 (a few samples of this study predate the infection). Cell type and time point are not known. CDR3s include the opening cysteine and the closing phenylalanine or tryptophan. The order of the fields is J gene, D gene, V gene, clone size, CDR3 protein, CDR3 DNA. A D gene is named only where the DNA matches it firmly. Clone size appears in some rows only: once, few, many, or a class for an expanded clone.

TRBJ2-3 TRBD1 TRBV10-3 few CAIEGTGEDTQYF TGTGCCATCGAAGGGACAGGGGAAGATACGCAGTATTTT
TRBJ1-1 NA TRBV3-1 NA CASSRTGLGGTEAFF TGTGCCAGCAGCCGAACAGGTCTTGGGGGCACTGAAGCTTTCTTT
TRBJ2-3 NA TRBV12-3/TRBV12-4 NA CASSLKIGADTQYF TGTGCCAGCAGTTTAAAGATTGGTGCAGATACGCAGTATTTT
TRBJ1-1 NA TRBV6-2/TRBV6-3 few CASSAIVAGDRNTEAFF TGTGCCAGCAGTGCCATTGTGGCGGGTGATAGAAACACTGAAGCTTTCTTT
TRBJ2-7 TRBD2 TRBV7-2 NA CASSHSLAGGRHEQYF TGTGCCAGCAGCCACTCTCTAGCGGGAGGGCGCCACGAGCAGTACTTC
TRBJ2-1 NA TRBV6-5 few CASSYGVGGNEQFF TGTGCCAGCAGTTACGGGGTAGGGGGGAATGAGCAGTTCTTC
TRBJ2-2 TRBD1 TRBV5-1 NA CASSPGDRVGTGELFF TGCGCCAGCAGCCCCGGGGACAGGGTCGGCACCGGGGAGCTGTTTTTT
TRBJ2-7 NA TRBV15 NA CATSMGLSYEQYF TGTGCCACCAGCATGGGCCTCTCCTACGAGCAGTACTTC
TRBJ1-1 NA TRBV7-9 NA CASSRSALNTEAFF TGTGCCAGCAGCCGTAGCGCCCTTAACACTGAAGCTTTCTTT
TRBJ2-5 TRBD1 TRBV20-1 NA CSATGTGVGGAQYF TGCAGTGCTACCGGGACAGGGGTCGGAGGGGCCCAGTACTTC
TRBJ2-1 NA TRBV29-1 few CSVARRSSYNEQFF TGCAGCGTTGCACGGAGGAGCTCCTACAATGAGCAGTTCTTC
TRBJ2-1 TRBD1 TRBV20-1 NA CSANRGRRNEQFF TGCAGTGCTAACAGGGGAAGGAGGAATGAGCAGTTCTTC
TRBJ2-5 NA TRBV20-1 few CSARGRTDNQETQYF TGCAGTGCTAGAGGAAGGACGGACAACCAAGAGACCCAGTACTTC
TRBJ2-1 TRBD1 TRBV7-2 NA CASSQRGLSVRAQFF TGTGCCAGCAGCCAAAGGGGGCTTTCAGTCAGGGCGCAGTTCTTC
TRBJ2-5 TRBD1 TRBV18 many CASSPRTGQETQYF TGTGCCAGCTCACCCCGGACAGGTCAAGAGACCCAGTACTTC
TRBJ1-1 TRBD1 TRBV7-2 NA CASSPPRDSLIF TGTGCCAGCAGCCCACCTCGGGACAGTTTGATCTTT
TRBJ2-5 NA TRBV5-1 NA CASSFGTLPAWGQETQYF TGCGCCAGCAGCTTTGGGACCCTTCCCGCATGGGGCCAAGAGACCCAGTACTTC
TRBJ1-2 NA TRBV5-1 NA CASSVAGTSDGYTF TGCGCCAGCAGCGTAGCCGGGACGTCTGACGGCTACACCTTC
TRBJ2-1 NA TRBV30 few CAWTTGNEQFF TGTGCCTGGACAACCGGAAATGAGCAGTTCTTC